This T cell receptor (beta chain) was obtained from a study of tumor and adjacent non-tumor tissue in lung cancer. This sample's RNA came from whole unsorted tissue. The germline CDR1 and CDR2 sequences are SGHNT and YENEEA. The CDR3 spans 16 residues. J gave up 15 bases and V 5 bases, and 15 bases lay outside the gene matches. TCRbeta libraries were built with three rounds of nested PCR, modified from ARM-PCR. TCRdb processed the multiplex PCR reads anew with MiXCR; each CDR3 protein has one entry. The sample holds about 200,000 distinct CDR3 sequences, about 71% seen once. The V gene is TRBV11-3, the J gene TRBJ2-1; 14 positions agree with TRBD2. This receptor was identified in a man in his sixties with non-small cell lung cancer. Sequenced sample: lung tumor tissue. CDR3: CASSVSGTSGRHGLFF. CDR3 bases: TGTGCCAGCAGCGTATCCGGGACTAGCGGGAGACATGGGCTGTTCTTC.